The clone carrying this T cell receptor (beta chain) was picked up one time. No antigen is known for it. The method was immunoSEQ multiplex PCR; TCRdb's version includes in-frame clones alone and lacks a portion of them. The sample holds around 350,000 clones, about 92% seen once. CDR1 is SGHTA, CDR2 FQGNSA, per germline. Trimming left V 5 bases short and J 3 bases short, with 14 bases between. The CDR3 contains 15 residues. These data are taken from a study of Ad26.COV2.S vaccination and SARS-CoV-2 variants. Study-wide results and limits: TCR breadth and depth analyses may have underestimated total T cell responses. Breadth, reportedly substantial, characterized the spike-specific CD8+ and CD4+ T cell responses after vaccination. Recipients given vaccine exceeded placebo recipients in spike-specific TCR breadth.

The rearrangement links TRBV7-2 to TRBJ1-5; D is unresolved. The source is a human donor who had recovered from COVID-19. Sequencing was performed on peripheral blood, taken after recovery from COVID-19. Here the CDR3 DNA reads TGTGCCAGCAGCCGGAACGGTGGGGTCAATCAGCCCCAGCATTTT. Its protein product is CASSRNGGVNQPQHF.